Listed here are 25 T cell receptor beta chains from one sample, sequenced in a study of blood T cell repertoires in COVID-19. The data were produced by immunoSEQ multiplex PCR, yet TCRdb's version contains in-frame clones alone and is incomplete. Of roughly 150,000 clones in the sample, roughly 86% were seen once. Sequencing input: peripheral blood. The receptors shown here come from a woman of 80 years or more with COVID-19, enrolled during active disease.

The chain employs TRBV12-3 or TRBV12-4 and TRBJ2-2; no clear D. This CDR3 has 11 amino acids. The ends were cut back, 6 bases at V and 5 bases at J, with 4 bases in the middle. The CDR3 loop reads CASSGTGELFF. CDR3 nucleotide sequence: TGTGCCAGCAGCGGGACCGGGGAGCTGTTTTTT.

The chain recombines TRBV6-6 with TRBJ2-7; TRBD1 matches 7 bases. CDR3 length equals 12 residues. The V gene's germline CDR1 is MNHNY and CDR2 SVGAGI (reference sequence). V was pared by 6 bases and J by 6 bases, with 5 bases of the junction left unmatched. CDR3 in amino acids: CASSRDRAEQYF. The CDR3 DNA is TGTGCCAGCAGCCGTGACAGGGCCGAGCAGTACTTC.

The CDR3 sequence: CSAPGQGPTNEKLFF. CDR3 nucleotides: TGCAGCGCCCCGGGACAGGGTCCAACTAATGAAAAACTGTTTTTT. The rearrangement joins TRBV29-1 to TRBJ1-4, with TRBD1 matching over 9 bases. The germline gives CDR1 SQVTM, CDR2 ANQGSEA. This CDR3 comprises 15 residues. Losses at the gene ends were 7 bases for V and 0 bases for J; bases not matched to a gene: 6.

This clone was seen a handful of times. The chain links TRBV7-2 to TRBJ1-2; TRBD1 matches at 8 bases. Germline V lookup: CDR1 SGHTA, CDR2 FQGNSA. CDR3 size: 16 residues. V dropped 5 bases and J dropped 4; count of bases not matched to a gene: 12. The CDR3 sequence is CASSPGAGGRFYGYTF. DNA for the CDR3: TGTGCCAGCAGCCCCGGGGCAGGGGGCAGATTCTATGGCTACACCTTC.

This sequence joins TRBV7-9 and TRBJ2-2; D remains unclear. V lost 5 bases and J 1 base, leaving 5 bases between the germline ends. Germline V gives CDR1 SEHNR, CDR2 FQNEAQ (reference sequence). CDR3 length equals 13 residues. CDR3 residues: CASSPRNTGELFF. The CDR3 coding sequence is TGTGCCAGCAGCCCTAGGAACACCGGGGAGCTGTTTTTT.

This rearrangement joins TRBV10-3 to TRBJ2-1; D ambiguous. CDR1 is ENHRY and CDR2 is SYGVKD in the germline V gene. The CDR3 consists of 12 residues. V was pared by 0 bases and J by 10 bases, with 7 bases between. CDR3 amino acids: CAISESALEQFF. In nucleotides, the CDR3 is TGTGCCATCAGTGAGTCGGCACTAGAGCAGTTCTTC.

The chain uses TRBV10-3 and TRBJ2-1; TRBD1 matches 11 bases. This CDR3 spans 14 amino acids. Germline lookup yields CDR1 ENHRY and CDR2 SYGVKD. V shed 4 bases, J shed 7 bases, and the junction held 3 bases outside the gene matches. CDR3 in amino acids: CAISVGQGANEQFF. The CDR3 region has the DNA TGTGCCATCAGTGTAGGACAGGGGGCAAATGAGCAGTTCTTC.

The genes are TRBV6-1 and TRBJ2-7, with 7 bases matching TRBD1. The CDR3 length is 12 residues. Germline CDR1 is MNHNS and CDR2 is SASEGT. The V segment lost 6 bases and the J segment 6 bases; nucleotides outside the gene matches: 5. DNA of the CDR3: TGTGCCAGCAGCAAGACAGGGTCCGAGCAGTACTTC. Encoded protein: CASSKTGSEQYF.

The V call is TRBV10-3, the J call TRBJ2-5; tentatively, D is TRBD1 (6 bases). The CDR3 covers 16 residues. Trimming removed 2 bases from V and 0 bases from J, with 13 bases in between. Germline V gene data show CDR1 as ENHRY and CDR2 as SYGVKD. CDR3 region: CAISETLGTYQETQYF. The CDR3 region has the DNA TGTGCCATCAGTGAGACCCTAGGGACATACCAAGAGACCCAGTACTTC.

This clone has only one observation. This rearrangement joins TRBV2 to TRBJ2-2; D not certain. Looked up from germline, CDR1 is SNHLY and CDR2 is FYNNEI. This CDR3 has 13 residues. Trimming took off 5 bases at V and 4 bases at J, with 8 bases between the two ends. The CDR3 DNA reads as TGTGCCAGCAGTCAAACAGTCACCGGGGAGCTGTTTTTT. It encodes CASSQTVTGELFF. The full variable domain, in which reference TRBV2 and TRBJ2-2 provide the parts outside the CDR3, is EPEVTQTPSHQVTQMGQEVILRCVPISNHLYFYWYRQILGQKVEFLVSFYNNEISEKSEIFDDQFSVERPDGSNFTLKIRSTKLEDSAMYFCASSQTVTGELFFGEGSRLTVL.

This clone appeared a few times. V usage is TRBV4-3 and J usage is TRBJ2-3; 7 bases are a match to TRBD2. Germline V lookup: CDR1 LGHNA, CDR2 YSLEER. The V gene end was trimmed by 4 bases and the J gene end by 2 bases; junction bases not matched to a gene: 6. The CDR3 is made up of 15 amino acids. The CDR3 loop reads CASSLGGTYTDTQYF. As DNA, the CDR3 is TGCGCCAGCAGCCTGGGGGGGACCTACACAGATACGCAGTATTTT.

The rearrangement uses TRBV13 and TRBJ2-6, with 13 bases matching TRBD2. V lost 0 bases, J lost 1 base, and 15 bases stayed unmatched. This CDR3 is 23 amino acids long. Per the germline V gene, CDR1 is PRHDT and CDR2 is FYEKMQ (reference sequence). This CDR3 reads CASSLGGGLAGVGWVSGANVLTF. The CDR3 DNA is TGTGCCAGCAGCTTAGGCGGAGGACTAGCGGGAGTCGGATGGGTTTCTGGGGCCAACGTCCTGACTTTC.

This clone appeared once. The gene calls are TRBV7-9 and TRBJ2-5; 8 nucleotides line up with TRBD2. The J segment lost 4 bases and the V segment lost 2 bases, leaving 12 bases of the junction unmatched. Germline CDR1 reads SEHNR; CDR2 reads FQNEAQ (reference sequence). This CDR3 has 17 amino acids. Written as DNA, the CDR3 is TGTGCCAGCAGCTTATCAGCGGGAGTCAATGGGGGAGAGACCCAGTACTTC. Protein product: CASSLSAGVNGGETQYF.

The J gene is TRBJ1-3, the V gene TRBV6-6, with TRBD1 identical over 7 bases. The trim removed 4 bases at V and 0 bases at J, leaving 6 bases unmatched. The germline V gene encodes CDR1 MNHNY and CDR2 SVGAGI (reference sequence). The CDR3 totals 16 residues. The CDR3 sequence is CASSFGQAGSGNTIYF. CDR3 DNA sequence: TGTGCCAGCAGTTTCGGACAGGCAGGCTCTGGAAACACCATATATTTT.

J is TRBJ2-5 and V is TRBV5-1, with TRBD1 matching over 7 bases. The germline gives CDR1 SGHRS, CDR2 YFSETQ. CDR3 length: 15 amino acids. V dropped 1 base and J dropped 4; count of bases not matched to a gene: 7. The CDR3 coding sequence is TGCGCCAGCAGCTTGACGACAGGGTCCCTAGAGACCCAGTACTTC. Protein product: CASSLTTGSLETQYF.

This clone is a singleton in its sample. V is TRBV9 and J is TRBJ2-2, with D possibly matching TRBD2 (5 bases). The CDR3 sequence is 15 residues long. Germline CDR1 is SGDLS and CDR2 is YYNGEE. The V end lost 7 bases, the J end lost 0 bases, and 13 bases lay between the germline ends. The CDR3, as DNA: TGTGCCAGCTCGGTATCCGGGGCGAACACCGGGGAGCTGTTTTTT. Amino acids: CASSVSGANTGELFF.

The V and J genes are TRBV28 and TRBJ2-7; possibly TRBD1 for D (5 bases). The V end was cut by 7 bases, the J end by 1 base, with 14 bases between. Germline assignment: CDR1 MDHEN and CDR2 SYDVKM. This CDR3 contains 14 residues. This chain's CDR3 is CASNRIGVSYEQYF. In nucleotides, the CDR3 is TGTGCCAGCAATAGAATAGGGGTGTCCTACGAGCAGTACTTC.

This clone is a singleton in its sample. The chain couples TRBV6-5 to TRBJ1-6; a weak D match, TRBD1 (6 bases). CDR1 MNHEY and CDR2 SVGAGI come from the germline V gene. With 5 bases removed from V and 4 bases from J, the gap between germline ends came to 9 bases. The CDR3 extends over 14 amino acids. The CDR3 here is CASSRTGYNSPLHF. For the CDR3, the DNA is TGTGCCAGCAGTCGCACAGGGTATAATTCACCCCTCCACTTT.

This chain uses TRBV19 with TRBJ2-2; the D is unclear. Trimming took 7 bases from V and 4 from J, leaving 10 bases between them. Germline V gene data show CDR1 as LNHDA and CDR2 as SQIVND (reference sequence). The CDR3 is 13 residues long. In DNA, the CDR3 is TGTGCCAGTACTCAGTCACCCACCGGGGAGCTGTTTTTT. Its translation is CASTQSPTGELFF.

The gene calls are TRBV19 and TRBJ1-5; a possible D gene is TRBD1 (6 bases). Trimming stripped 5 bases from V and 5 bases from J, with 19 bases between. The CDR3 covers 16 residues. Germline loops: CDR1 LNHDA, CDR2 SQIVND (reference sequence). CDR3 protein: CASSVQGRMSDQPQHF. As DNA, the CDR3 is TGTGCCAGTAGTGTACAGGGTAGGATGAGCGATCAGCCCCAGCATTTT. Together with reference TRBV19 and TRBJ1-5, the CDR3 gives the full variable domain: DGGITQSPKYLFRKEGQNVTLSCEQNLNHDAMYWYRQDPGQGLRLIYYSQIVNDFQKGDIAEGYSVSREKKESFPLTVTSAQKNPTAFYLCASSVQGRMSDQPQHFGDGTRLSIL.

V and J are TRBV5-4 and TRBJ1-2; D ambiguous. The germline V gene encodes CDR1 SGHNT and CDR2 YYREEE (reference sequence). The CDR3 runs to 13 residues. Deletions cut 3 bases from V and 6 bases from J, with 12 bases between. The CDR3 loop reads CASSSISGDGYTF. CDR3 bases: TGTGCCAGCAGCTCAATCTCCGGGGATGGCTACACCTTC. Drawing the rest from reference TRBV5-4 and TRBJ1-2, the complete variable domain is ETGVTQSPTHLIKTRGQQVTLRCSSQSGHNTVSWYQQALGQGPQFIFQYYREEENGRGNFPPRFSGLQFPNYSSELNVNALELDDSALYLCASSSISGDGYTFGSGTRLTVV.

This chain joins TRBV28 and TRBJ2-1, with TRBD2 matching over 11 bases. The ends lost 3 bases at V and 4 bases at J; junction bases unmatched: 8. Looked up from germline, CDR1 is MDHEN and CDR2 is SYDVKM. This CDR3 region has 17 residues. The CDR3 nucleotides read TGTGCCAGCAGTTTCCTACTAGGGACTAGCGGATACAATGAGCAGTTCTTC. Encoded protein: CASSFLLGTSGYNEQFF.

This CDR3 reads CASSLSPLAGGRVDTQYF. As DNA, the CDR3 is TGTGCCAGCAGCTTATCCCCACTAGCGGGAGGGAGGGTGGATACGCAGTATTTT. The chain couples TRBV7-2 to TRBJ2-3, with TRBD2 identical over 13 bases. Per the germline V gene, CDR1 is SGHTA and CDR2 is FQGNSA. The CDR3 extends over 18 amino acids. V dropped 2 bases and J dropped 6; count of bases not matched to a gene: 11.

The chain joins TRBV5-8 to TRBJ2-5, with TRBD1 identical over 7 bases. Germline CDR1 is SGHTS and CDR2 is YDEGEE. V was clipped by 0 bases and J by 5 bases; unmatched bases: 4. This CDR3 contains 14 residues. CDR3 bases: TGTGCCAGCAGCTTGGGACAGGGCGGCGAGACCCAGTACTTC. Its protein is CASSLGQGGETQYF.

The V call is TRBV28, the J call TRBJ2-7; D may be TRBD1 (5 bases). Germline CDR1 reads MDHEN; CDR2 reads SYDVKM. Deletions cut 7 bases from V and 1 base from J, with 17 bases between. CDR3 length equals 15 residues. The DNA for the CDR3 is TGTGCCAGCATGAAGGGGCAGGGATTATCCTACGAGCAGTACTTC. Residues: CASMKGQGLSYEQYF.